This T cell receptor (beta chain) was observed in a study of PD-1 blockade in classical Hodgkin lymphoma. Time point in this sample: newly diagnosed, previously untreated cHL patient sample. Researchers report purifying CD4+ T cells from thawed PBMCs by magnetic negative selection. As for this clone: Its cognate antigen is unknown.

Repertoires were generated with immunoSEQ multiplex PCR, while TCRdb's copy carries only in-frame clones and drops some. The sample carries more than 25,000 clones, approximately 88% recorded once. General study results and limits: The authors have not defined what causes the repertoire differences, possibly disease activity or prior therapy.

Germline V gene sequence: CDR1 SGDLS, CDR2 YYNGEE. Trimming removed 0 bases at V and 3 bases at J, with 9 bases between. This CDR3 has 14 residues. The chain combines TRBV9 with TRBJ1-2; D gene ambiguous. The sequence came from a human donor with classical Hodgkin lymphoma. Sequencing input: CD4+ T cells from blood. The CDR3 nucleotides read TGTGCCAGCAGCGTAGCTGACGACCACTATGGCTACACCTTC. Residues: CASSVADDHYGYTF.